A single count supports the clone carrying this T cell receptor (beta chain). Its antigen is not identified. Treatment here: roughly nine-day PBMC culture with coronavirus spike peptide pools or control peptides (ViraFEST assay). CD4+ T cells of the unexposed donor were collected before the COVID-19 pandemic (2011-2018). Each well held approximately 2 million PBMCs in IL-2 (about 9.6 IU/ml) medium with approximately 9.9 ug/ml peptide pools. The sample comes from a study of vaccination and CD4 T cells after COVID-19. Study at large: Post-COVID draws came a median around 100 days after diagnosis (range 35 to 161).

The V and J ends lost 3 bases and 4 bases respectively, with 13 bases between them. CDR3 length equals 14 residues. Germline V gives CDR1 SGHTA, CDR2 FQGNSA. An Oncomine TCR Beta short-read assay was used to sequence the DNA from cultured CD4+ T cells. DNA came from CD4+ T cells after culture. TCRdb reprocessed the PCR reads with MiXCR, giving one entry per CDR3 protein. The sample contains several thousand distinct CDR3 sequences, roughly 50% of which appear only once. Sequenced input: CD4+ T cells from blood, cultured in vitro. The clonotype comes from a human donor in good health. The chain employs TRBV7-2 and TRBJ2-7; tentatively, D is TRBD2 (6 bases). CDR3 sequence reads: CASSFAFGRYEQYF. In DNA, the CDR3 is TGTGCCAGCAGCTTTGCTTTTGGGAGGTACGAGCAGTACTTC. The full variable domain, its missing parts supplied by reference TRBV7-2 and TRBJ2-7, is GAGVSQSPSNKVTEKGKDVELRCDPISGHTALYWYRQSLGQGLEFLIYFQGNSAPDKSGLPSDRFSAERTGGSVSTLTIQRTQQEDSAVYLCASSFAFGRYEQYFGPGTRLTVT.